A selection of T cell receptor beta chains follows, all from one sample in a study of blood T cell repertoires in COVID-19. The repertoire was sequenced with immunoSEQ multiplex PCR; TCRdb's copy has only in-frame clones and lacks some. In the table there are fewer than 350,000 clones, around 89% of which are singletons. Sequencing was performed on PBMCs or T cells enriched from blood (not recorded which). These receptors were collected from a woman younger than 45 with acute COVID-19. Each CDR3 is given with its conserved first and last residue. D genes are given only for firm matches. Some rows mark clone size as missing; the rest say once, few, many or name a class of expanded clone.

. TRBJ2-1 TRBV9 . TGTGCCAGCAGCCTCCGTGGGAGTGACTACAATGAGCAGTTCTTC CASSLRGSDYNEQFF
TRBD1 TRBJ2-1 TRBV29-1 . TGCAGCGTTGAAAAAGCAGGGGGCAATGAGCAGTTCTTC CSVEKAGGNEQFF
. TRBJ1-4 TRBV25-1 . TGTGCCAGCAGACACAGGGATGAAAAACTGTTTTTT CASRHRDEKLFF
TRBD2 TRBJ2-1 TRBV19 . TGTGCCAGTAGTCCCCGGACTAGCGGCATTATCGGTGAGCAGTTCTTC CASSPRTSGIIGEQFF
. TRBJ1-3 TRBV10-2 . TGCGCCAGCGCGAGTTCCGGGACTAGTGGTAGGAACACCATATATTTT CASASSGTSGRNTIYF
. TRBJ2-7 TRBV5-1 . TGCGCCAGCAGCTTGGAAGCGTATAGCTCCTACGAGCAGTACTTC CASSLEAYSSYEQYF
TRBD2 TRBJ2-1 TRBV11-2 . TGTGCCAGCAGCCGGTGGGCGGGAGGGCCTCGCAATGAGCAGTTCTTC CASSRWAGGPRNEQFF
TRBD1 TRBJ1-1 TRBV6-5 few TGTGCCAGCAGCCCGACAGGGAGAGGGACTGAAGCTTTCTTT CASSPTGRGTEAFF
. TRBJ1-2 TRBV12-3/TRBV12-4 . TGTGCCAGCAGCCCGACAGCCTATGGCTACACCTTC CASSPTAYGYTF
TRBD2 TRBJ2-1 TRBV7-3 . TGTGCCAGCAGCAGAGCCGGGACTAGCGGTTCCTACAATGAGCAGTTCTTC CASSRAGTSGSYNEQFF
. TRBJ1-3 TRBV2 . TGTGCCAGCATGGGACAAGAAGTAGGAAACACCATATATTTT CASMGQEVGNTIYF
. TRBJ1-5 TRBV3-1/TRBV3-2 once TGTGCCAGCAGCCTGGACAGCACCGGACAGCCCCAGCATTTT CASSLDSTGQPQHF
TRBD1 TRBJ2-1 TRBV6-5 . TGTGCCAGCAACGAGGACAGGGGCAATGAGCAGTTCTTC CASNEDRGNEQFF
. TRBJ1-1 TRBV18 . TGTGCCAGCTCACCCTCGGGACACGTGAACACTGAAGCTTTCTTT CASSPSGHVNTEAFF
TRBD2 TRBJ2-7 TRBV4-1 . TGCGCCAGCAGCCAAGCGCTAGCGGGAGGAGCGTCCTACGAGCAGTACTTC CASSQALAGGASYEQYF